This T cell receptor beta chain was sequenced during a study of blood T cells in healthy people across ages. Across the study: Template switching captured about one barcoded beta molecule per two T cells.

Isolation per sample recovered at least 6 million PBMCs. The V end lost 5 bases, the J end lost 7 bases, and 8 bases lay between the germline ends. The CDR3 contains 11 residues. Study observations and caveats: With donor CMV status unknown, expanded clonotype changes were possibly confounded.

A second PCR of about 6 to 11 cycles used a sample-barcoded 5' primer and a J-beta primer mix. The yield of each sample was at least 3 million CDR3-containing paired-end reads. TCRdb re-called the 5' RACE reads with MiXCR, one entry per CDR3 protein. Among around 1.5 million distinct CDR3 sequences listed, roughly a third were seen once. Worth noting for this clonotype: Its antigen remains unidentified.

This clonotype was sampled from a woman aged 25 to 45 in good health. Sequences were obtained from blood. This chain connects TRBV12-3 or TRBV12-4 to TRBJ1-2; no reliable D call. DNA of the CDR3: TGTGCCAGCAGTATCGGAATTGGCTACACCTTC. This encodes CASSIGIGYTF.